Sequencing of this T cell receptor (beta chain) was carried out in a study of T cell repertoires in cytomegalovirus infection. Each CDR3 protein gets one entry after TCRdb re-called the reads with MiXCR. The data show nearly 650,000 distinct CDR3 sequences, roughly a quarter seen once. The CDR3 contains 15 residues. The V gene's germline CDR1 is SQVTM and CDR2 ANQGSEA. Trimming left V 4 bases short and J 0 bases short, with 13 bases between. The specimen was CD8+ T cells from PBMCs. The receptor comes from a human donor in good health (CMV status not recorded). Some clones in this sample may be carry-over from other donors' samples. The chain employs TRBV29-1 and TRBJ2-1; tentatively, D is TRBD1 (6 bases). The DNA of the CDR3 is TGCAGCGTTGTGTTCGGGACAAACTCCTACAATGAGCAGTTCTTC. Encoded protein: CSVVFGTNSYNEQFF.